A selection of T cell receptor beta chains follows, all from one sample in a study of blood T cell repertoires in COVID-19. Profiled with immunoSEQ multiplex PCR; TCRdb holds only in-frame clones, not every one. Of approximately 130,000 clones listed, about 85% are singletons. The sequencing input was peripheral blood. These receptors were obtained from a human donor in a cohort sampled during active COVID-19. CDR3s include the opening cysteine and the closing phenylalanine or tryptophan. The D gene is left open where the match is weak. Size is omitted from some rows. Given values are once, few, many or a class for expanded clones.

clone size | D gene | J gene | V gene | CDR3 DNA | CDR3 protein
few | TRBD1 | TRBJ1-5 | TRBV3-1/TRBV3-2 | TGTGCCAGCAGCCCCGGGAAGAGACAGGGTGGAGGTCAGCCCCAGCATTTT | CASSPGKRQGGGQPQHF
NA | TRBD1 | TRBJ1-1 | TRBV19 | TGTGCCAGTAGCGACAGGGGGTTACAGAACACTGAAGCTTTCTTT | CASSDRGLQNTEAFF
NA | TRBD1 | TRBJ2-7 | TRBV6-5 | TGTGCCAGCAGTAGATCCGGGACAGTAAACGAGCAGTACTTC | CASSRSGTVNEQYF
once | NA | TRBJ2-3 | TRBV4-3 | TGCGCCAGCAGCCAATCCCCAGGGTCATGGGATACGCAGTATTTT | CASSQSPGSWDTQYF
NA | TRBD1 | TRBJ1-2 | TRBV6-5 | TGTGCCAGCAGTTCCGACAGGGTGTCTGGCTACACCTTC | CASSSDRVSGYTF
NA | TRBD1 | TRBJ1-3 | TRBV9 | TGTGCCAGCAGCGTAGGGACAGGGGGCGCTAGGGAAAACACCATATATTTT | CASSVGTGGARENTIYF
NA | TRBD2 | TRBJ2-3 | TRBV2 | TGTGCCAGCAAACTAGCGGGAGGCTCATACATCACAGATACGCAGTATTTT | CASKLAGGSYITDTQYF
NA | NA | TRBJ1-6 | TRBV27 | TGTGCCAGCAGTTTTAGGGGTACCTATAATTCACCCCTCCACTTT | CASSFRGTYNSPLHF
NA | TRBD1 | TRBJ1-1 | TRBV7-9 | TGTGCCAGCAGTGGACAGGGAGGAAACACTGAAGCTTTCTTT | CASSGQGGNTEAFF
NA | NA | TRBJ1-2 | TRBV5-1 | TGCGCCAGCAGCTTGGATGACAGGCCCTCCTATGGCTACACCTTC | CASSLDDRPSYGYTF
once | NA | TRBJ1-1 | TRBV5-1 | TGCGCCAGCAGGGTGGACAGGAACACTGAAGCTTTCTTT | CASRVDRNTEAFF
NA | NA | TRBJ2-2 | TRBV18 | TGTGCCAGCTCACCAAGCTCCGGGGAGCTGTTTTTT | CASSPSSGELFF
NA | NA | TRBJ1-2 | TRBV30 | TGTGCCTGGAGACCAGGGATCTATGGCTACACCTTC | CAWRPGIYGYTF
NA | NA | TRBJ1-2 | TRBV7-9 | TGTGCCAGCAGCTTCTCCCGCAGGCCTTATGGCTACACCTTC | CASSFSRRPYGYTF
once | TRBD1 | TRBJ1-2 | TRBV11-2 | TGTGCCAGCAGCTTAGACCCAGGGGGTGGTTCCTATGGCTACACCTTC | CASSLDPGGGSYGYTF
NA | NA | TRBJ2-2 | TRBV10-3 | TGTGCCGCCCGTCAGGCCGGGGAGCTGTTTTTT | CAARQAGELFF
NA | NA | TRBJ2-2 | TRBV11-2 | TGTGCCAGCAGCTTAAGTCTCCCAGGCCGGGAGCTGTTTTTT | CASSLSLPGRELFF
NA | TRBD1 | TRBJ1-4 | TRBV6-1 | TGTGCCAGCAGTGCATTCTTCCGGGGACAGGCTAATGAAAAACTGTTTTTT | CASSAFFRGQANEKLFF
NA | NA | TRBJ1-2 | TRBV3-1/TRBV3-2 | TGTGCCAGCAGCCAAGCAGGGTCCTATGGCTACACCTTC | CASSQAGSYGYTF
NA | NA | TRBJ1-4 | TRBV19 | TGTGCCAGTAGTATGACAGCCGATAATGAAAAACTGTTTTTT | CASSMTADNEKLFF
once | NA | TRBJ2-2 | TRBV5-4 | TGTGCCAGCAGCTTGGCCCAGGGGAACACCGGGGAGCTGTTTTTT | CASSLAQGNTGELFF
NA | TRBD2 | TRBJ2-1 | TRBV24-1 | TGTGCCACCAGTGAAGCGTTTGGCGGGAGGGATGAGCAGTTCTTC | CATSEAFGGRDEQFF
NA | NA | TRBJ2-2 | TRBV7-2 | TGTGCCAGCAGCTTAATCCGGGGGAACACCGGGGAGCTGTTTTTT | CASSLIRGNTGELFF
few | NA | TRBJ2-1 | TRBV5-1 | TGCGCCAGCACCCTGGGGGCAGACTGGGATGAGCAGTTCTTC | CASTLGADWDEQFF
NA | NA | TRBJ1-2 | TRBV5-6 | TGTGCCAGCAGCTTGGTTGGTATGGGGGGCTATGGCTACACCTTC | CASSLVGMGGYGYTF
NA | TRBD1 | TRBJ2-5 | TRBV19 | TGTGCCAGTAGTATTACAGGGGGAGAGACCCAGTACTTC | CASSITGGETQYF
NA | NA | TRBJ1-5 | TRBV19 | TGTGCCAGCCCTCTGAATCAGCCCCAGCATTTT | CASPLNQPQHF
NA | TRBD1 | TRBJ1-2 | TRBV28 | TGTGCCATTCCCGGGACAGGGACGTTCGGCTACACCTTC | CAIPGTGTFGYTF
many | TRBD2 | TRBJ2-1 | TRBV27 | TGTGCCAGCAGTTACAGCGGGGGGGCGTATGAGCAGTTCTTC | CASSYSGGAYEQFF
NA | NA | TRBJ1-1 | TRBV11-3 | TGTGCCAGCAGCTCTAACCCACAGCCTAACACTGAAGCTTTCTTT | CASSSNPQPNTEAFF
NA | TRBD1 | TRBJ2-3 | TRBV16 | TGTGCCAGCAGCCAATCGGGCACAGGGGCAGTGGATACGCAGTATTTT | CASSQSGTGAVDTQYF
NA | NA | TRBJ1-1 | TRBV5-1 | TGCGCCAGCAGCTCGGCAGTACAGGGAGCGAACACTGAAGCTTTCTTT | CASSSAVQGANTEAFF
NA | NA | TRBJ2-3 | TRBV5-6 | TGTGCCAGCACCCTGACAGGTCTCGATACGCAGTATTTT | CASTLTGLDTQYF
NA | NA | TRBJ2-2 | TRBV5-1 | TGCGCCAGCAGCTTGCAGGGGAACACCGGGGAGCTGTTTTTT | CASSLQGNTGELFF
NA | NA | TRBJ2-5 | TRBV5-1 | TGCGCCAGCAGCTTGGGGGCTGGGGAGACCCAGTACTTC | CASSLGAGETQYF
NA | NA | TRBJ1-3 | TRBV9 | TGTGCCAGCAGCGATGGGAGTAACACCATATATTTT | CASSDGSNTIYF
once | NA | TRBJ2-7 | TRBV2 | TGTGCCAGCAGTGAAGCGGCTATGAGGAGGTACTTC | CASSEAAMRRYF
NA | TRBD1 | TRBJ1-5 | TRBV30 | TGTGCCTGGAGCGACAGGGGTCAGCCCCAGCATTTT | CAWSDRGQPQHF